This T cell receptor beta chain was recorded in a study of OX40 agonist ivuxolimab in advanced cancers. Study details: A male proportion of about 84% was recorded, with mean age approximately 57 years and range about 23 to 80. Partial responses occurred in three patients (one hepatocellular carcinoma, two cutaneous melanoma).

Concerning this clone itself: Its matching antigen is unknown.

Libraries were prepared by immunoSEQ multiplex PCR; TCRdb keeps only in-frame clonotypes and omits some of them. Of around 65,000 clones in the sample, approximately 90% are singletons; the top ten hold less than 0.45%. General study points: In the 0.1 to 3.0 mg/kg range, CD4+ and CD8+ blood T cells had expanded clonally by week 6. Partial responders treated at 0.1-3.0 mg/kg exhibited clonal expansion among the lowest measured.

Germline lookup yields CDR1 LNHDA and CDR2 SQIVND (reference sequence). V lost 7 bases to trimming and J lost 8 bases, with 20 bases between them. This CDR3 comprises 14 residues. This sequence joins TRBV19 and TRBJ1-2; possibly TRBD1 for D (6 bases). Here the sequenced sample was CD4+ or CD8+ T cells sorted from blood, taken in a trial of the OX40 agonist ivuxolimab. This clonotype was sampled from an adult with an advanced solid tumor such as melanoma, head and neck, liver or kidney cancer. CDR3: CASINPGEFGGYTF. The CDR3 DNA reads TGTGCCAGTATAAATCCAGGGGAATTCGGGGGCTACACCTTC.